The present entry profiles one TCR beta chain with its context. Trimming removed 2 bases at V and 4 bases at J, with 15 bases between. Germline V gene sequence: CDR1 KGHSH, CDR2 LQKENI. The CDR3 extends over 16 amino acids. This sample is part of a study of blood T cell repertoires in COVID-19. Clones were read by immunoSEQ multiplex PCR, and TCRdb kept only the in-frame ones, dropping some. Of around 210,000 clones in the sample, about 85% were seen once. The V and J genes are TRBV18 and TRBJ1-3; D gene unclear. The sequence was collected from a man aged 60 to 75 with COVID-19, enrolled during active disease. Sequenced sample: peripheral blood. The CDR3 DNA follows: TGTGCCAGCTCACCAAACATCCCAGGCGCCGGAAACACCATATATTTT. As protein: CASSPNIPGAGNTIYF.